A selection of T cell receptor beta chains follows, all from one sample in a study of cytomegalovirus exposure and HLA in healthy donors. The method was immunoSEQ multiplex PCR; TCRdb's version includes in-frame clones alone and lacks a portion of them. The table shows some 160,000 clones, with around four fifths occurring only once. The material sequenced was PBMCs. The receptors were gathered from a male donor in good health and CMV-seronegative. Each CDR3 is given with its conserved first and last residue. The D gene is left open where the match is weak. Size tells how often a clone was seen (once, few, many) or the class of an expanded clone, and some rows leave it out.

clone_size | d_call | j_call | v_call | cdr3_nt | cdr3_aa
. | TRBD2 | TRBJ2-7 | TRBV25-1 | TGTGCCAGCAGTGAACCCGGACTAGCGGGCGCCTACGAGCAGTACTTC | CASSEPGLAGAYEQYF
. | . | TRBJ2-2 | TRBV28 | TGTGCCAGCTCCCGCGCCGAAGCCGGCACCGGGGAGCTGTTTTTT | CASSRAEAGTGELFF
. | . | TRBJ2-3 | TRBV28 | TGTGCCAGCAGTACCTACGTACTAGCTCCTCGTCAGTATTTT | CASSTYVLAPRQYF
. | . | TRBJ1-3 | TRBV2 | TGTGCCAGCAGGCGGGGGCTCTACATATATTTT | CASRRGLYIYF
few | . | TRBJ2-7 | TRBV6-5 | TGTGCCAGCAGGCTCGGGTTGGAGCAGTACTTC | CASRLGLEQYF
. | TRBD2 | TRBJ2-7 | TRBV5-6 | TGTGCCAGCAGCCCTCTAACTAGCGGGGGGAGCTCCTACGAGCAGTACTTC | CASSPLTSGGSSYEQYF
. | TRBD1 | TRBJ1-1 | TRBV7-9 | TGTGCCAGCAGCCCGACAGGGATGAACACTGAAGCTTTCTTT | CASSPTGMNTEAFF
. | TRBD2 | TRBJ2-3 | TRBV7-3 | TGTGCCAGCAGCCTACTAGCGGGGAGCACAGATACGCAGTATTTT | CASSLLAGSTDTQYF
. | . | TRBJ2-7 | TRBV27 | TGTGCCAGCAGTTTGACAGCGTCCCGCTACGAGCAGTACTTC | CASSLTASRYEQYF
. | TRBD1 | TRBJ2-7 | TRBV7-2 | TGTGCCAGCAGCTCCCCTACAGGGGACGAGCAGTACTTC | CASSSPTGDEQYF
few | TRBD1 | TRBJ2-2 | TRBV9 | TGTGCCAGCAGCGCCTCGTCGCAGGGGGTGACCGGGGAGCTGTTTTTT | CASSASSQGVTGELFF
. | TRBD2 | TRBJ2-1 | TRBV28 | TGTGCCAGCAGTTTTCAAACTAGCGGGAGGGAATATGAGCAGTTCTTC | CASSFQTSGREYEQFF
. | . | TRBJ2-1 | TRBV19 | TGTGCCAGTAGTCGAATGGACTCGGAGGGCGAGCAGTTCTTC | CASSRMDSEGEQFF
. | . | TRBJ1-1 | TRBV5-6 | TGTGCCAGCAGCCGGGGGGGGTCCGACACTGAAGCTTTCTTT | CASSRGGSDTEAFF
once | . | TRBJ1-1 | TRBV7-2 | TGTGCCAGCAGCCGCCGAGGTTTTGCTGAAGCTTTCTTT | CASSRRGFAEAFF
few | . | TRBJ2-3 | TRBV6-5 | TGTGCCAGCGGCCGGGGCACAGATACGCAGTATTTT | CASGRGTDTQYF
. | TRBD2 | TRBJ2-7 | TRBV7-2 | TGTGCCAGCAGCCCCACGGGGGGTTCCTACGAGCAGTACTTC | CASSPTGGSYEQYF
. | TRBD2 | TRBJ2-7 | TRBV29-1 | TGCAGCACCTCGGGGGGGGACTTCAGCTCCTACGAGCAGTACTTC | CSTSGGDFSSYEQYF
few | TRBD2 | TRBJ2-3 | TRBV27 | TGTGCCAGCGGTAGCGGGACTGGCACAGATACGCAGTATTTT | CASGSGTGTDTQYF
. | TRBD1 | TRBJ2-3 | TRBV6-1 | TGTGCCAGCAAAGGGGGCGGACAATGGGATACGCAGTATTTT | CASKGGGQWDTQYF
few | . | TRBJ2-7 | TRBV6-6 | TGTGCCAGCAGTTACCACCCGGACACCGCCGCCTACGAGCAGTACTTC | CASSYHPDTAAYEQYF
. | TRBD1 | TRBJ2-7 | TRBV2 | TGTGCCAGCAGTGACCGGACAGGCTACGAGCAGTACTTC | CASSDRTGYEQYF
. | . | TRBJ2-7 | TRBV6-1 | TGTGCCAGCAGTGAGTTTGGCCAGGGAACCTACGAGCAGTACTTC | CASSEFGQGTYEQYF
few | . | TRBJ2-5 | TRBV7-7 | TGTGCTAGCAGCTCGACAGCCACCCAAGAGACCCAGTACTTC | CASSSTATQETQYF
. | TRBD1 | TRBJ2-7 | TRBV5-1 | TGCGCCAGCAGCCCCGAGGGGACAGCATCCTACGAGCAGTACTTC | CASSPEGTASYEQYF
once | TRBD1 | TRBJ2-7 | TRBV4-1 | TGCGCCAGCAGCACAGGGGCTCTCTACGAGCAGTACTTC | CASSTGALYEQYF
. | . | TRBJ1-1 | TRBV5-1 | TGCGCCAGCAGTACTGATATGGGGGCGTTGAACACTGAAGCTTTCTTT | CASSTDMGALNTEAFF
. | TRBD1 | TRBJ2-2 | TRBV7-2 | TGTGCCAGCAGTCCCCGGGACAGGGGAGCCACCGGGGAGCTGTTTTTT | CASSPRDRGATGELFF
. | TRBD1 | TRBJ2-1 | TRBV4-3 | TGCGCCAGCAGTACAGGGGGCTATAGGTACAATGAGCAGTTCTTC | CASSTGGYRYNEQFF
. | TRBD1 | TRBJ1-2 | TRBV7-2 | TGTGCCAGCAGCTCTGGACAGGCCTATGGCTACACCTTC | CASSSGQAYGYTF
. | . | TRBJ2-7 | TRBV7-9 | TGTGCCAGCAGCTTCCCGCGACAGTCAATCTACGAGCAGTACTTC | CASSFPRQSIYEQYF
. | . | TRBJ1-2 | TRBV5-4 | TGTGCCAGCAGCTTGGGGGCAGATAACTATGGCTACACCTTC | CASSLGADNYGYTF
. | . | TRBJ1-4 | TRBV19 | TGTGCCAGTCAGGGGAAGGCGCGAGAAAAACTGTTTTTT | CASQGKAREKLFF
. | TRBD1 | TRBJ2-5 | TRBV27 | TGTGCCAGCAGTAGACAGGGATTCGGGACCCAGTACTTC | CASSRQGFGTQYF
. | TRBD2 | TRBJ2-5 | TRBV11-2 | TGTGCCAGCAGCTTAATGATAGCGGGAGGCTGGGAGCAGTACTTC | CASSLMIAGGWEQYF